This TCR beta chain was found in a study of blood T cells in healthy people across ages. CDR3 size: 14 residues. Germline assignment: CDR1 PRHDT and CDR2 FYEKMQ (reference sequence). V lost 4 bases and J lost 8, with 14 bases in between. Primed by a sample-barcoded 5' primer and a J-beta primer mix, a second PCR proceeded for about 6 to 11 cycles. TCRdb fed the 5' RACE reads into MiXCR, producing one record per CDR3 protein. In the table there are around 990,000 distinct CDR3 sequences, roughly 24% of which are singletons. This clonotype was seen a few times. The data were also submitted as part of a second study, on T cells of mothers and their children.

The specimen sequenced was blood. The sequence was collected from a girl aged 2 to 9 in good health. V is TRBV13 and J is TRBJ1-4, with D possibly being TRBD1 (6 bases). As DNA, the CDR3 is TGTGCCAGCAGCTCGACAGGAGGGATCGAAAAACTGTTTTTT. Its translation: CASSSTGGIEKLFF. Based on the CDR3 plus reference TRBV13 and TRBJ1-4, the full variable domain is AAGVIQSPRHLIKEKRETATLKCYPIPRHDTVYWYQQGPGQDPQFLISFYEKMQSDKGSIPDRFSAQQFSDYHSELNMSSLELGDSALYFCASSSTGGIEKLFFGSGTQLSVL.